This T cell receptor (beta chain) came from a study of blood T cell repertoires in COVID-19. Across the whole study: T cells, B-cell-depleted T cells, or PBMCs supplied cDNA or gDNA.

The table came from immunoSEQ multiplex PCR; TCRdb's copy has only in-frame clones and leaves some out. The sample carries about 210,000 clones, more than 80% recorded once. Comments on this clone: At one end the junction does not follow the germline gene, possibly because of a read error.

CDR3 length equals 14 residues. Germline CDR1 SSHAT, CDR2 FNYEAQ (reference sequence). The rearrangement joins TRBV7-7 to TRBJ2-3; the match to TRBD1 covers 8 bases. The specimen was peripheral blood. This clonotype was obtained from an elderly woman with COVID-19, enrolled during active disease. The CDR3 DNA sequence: TGTGCTAGCAGCGTCGGGACAGGCCTGGATACGCAGTATTTT. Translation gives CASSVGTGLDTQYF.